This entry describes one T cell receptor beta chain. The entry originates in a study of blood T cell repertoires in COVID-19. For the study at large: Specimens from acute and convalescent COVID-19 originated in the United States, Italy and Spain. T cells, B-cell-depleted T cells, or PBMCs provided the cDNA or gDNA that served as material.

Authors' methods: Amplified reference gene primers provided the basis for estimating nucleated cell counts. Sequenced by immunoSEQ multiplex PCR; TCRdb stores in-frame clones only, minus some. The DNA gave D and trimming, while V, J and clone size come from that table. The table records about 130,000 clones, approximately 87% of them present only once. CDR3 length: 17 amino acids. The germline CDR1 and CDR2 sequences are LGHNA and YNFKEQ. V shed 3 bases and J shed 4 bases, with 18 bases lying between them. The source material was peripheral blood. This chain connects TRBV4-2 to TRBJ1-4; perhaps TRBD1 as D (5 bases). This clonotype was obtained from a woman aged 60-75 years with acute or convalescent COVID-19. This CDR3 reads CASSHYKEGPGNEKLFF. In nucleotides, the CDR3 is TGTGCCAGCAGCCATTACAAGGAGGGGCCGGGTAATGAAAAACTGTTTTTT.